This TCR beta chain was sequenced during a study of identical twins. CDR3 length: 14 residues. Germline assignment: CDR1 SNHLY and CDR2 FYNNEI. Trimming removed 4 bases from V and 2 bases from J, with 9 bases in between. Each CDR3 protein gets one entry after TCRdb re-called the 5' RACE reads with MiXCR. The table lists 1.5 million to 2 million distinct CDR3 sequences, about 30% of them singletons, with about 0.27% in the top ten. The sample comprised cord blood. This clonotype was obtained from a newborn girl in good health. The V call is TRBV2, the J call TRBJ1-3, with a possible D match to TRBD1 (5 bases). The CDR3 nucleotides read TGTGCCAGCAGTGCGTGGGGGGCTGGAAACACCATATATTTT. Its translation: CASSAWGAGNTIYF.